This is a list of T cell receptor beta chains from one sample in a study of blood T cell repertoires in COVID-19. Profiled with immunoSEQ multiplex PCR; TCRdb holds only in-frame clones, not every one. Here the sample spans approximately 170,000 clones, about 88% being singletons. Source material: PBMCs or T cells enriched from blood (not recorded which). The receptors originated from a young woman who had recovered from COVID-19. The CDR3 runs from the conserved cysteine through the conserved F or W. Each record gives: V gene, clone size, D gene, J gene, CDR3 protein, CDR3 DNA. D genes are given only for firm matches. Size is stated for part of the rows, as once, few or many counts, or as a class when the clone is expanded.

>TRBV13|-|TRBD1|TRBJ1-6
CASSLSDRGPYNSPLHF
TGTGCCAGCAGCTTGTCGGACAGGGGACCCTATAATTCACCCCTCCACTTT
>TRBV29-1|-|-|TRBJ2-5
CSVVGGETQYF
TGCAGCGTTGTCGGGGGAGAGACCCAGTACTTC
>TRBV2|-|TRBD2|TRBJ2-1
CASTPVGISGVPEQFF
TGTGCCAGCACCCCCGTGGGGATTAGCGGGGTTCCTGAGCAGTTCTTC
>TRBV29-1|few|TRBD1|TRBJ2-3
CSATPTPGQGQADTQYF
TGCAGCGCTACTCCCACTCCGGGACAGGGACAGGCAGATACGCAGTATTTT
>TRBV2|few|-|TRBJ1-5
CARGGNQPQHF
TGTGCCAGAGGGGGCAATCAGCCCCAGCATTTT
>TRBV7-2|-|TRBD1|TRBJ2-5
CATSRTGAGETQYF
TGTGCCACATCACGGACAGGGGCGGGAGAGACCCAGTACTTC
>TRBV24-1|many|-|TRBJ1-2
CATSDPSTGILSGYTF
TGTGCCACCAGTGACCCTAGTACAGGGATATTGAGTGGCTACACCTTC
>TRBV7-9|once|TRBD2|TRBJ2-5
CASSQLGGIQETQYF
TGTGCCAGCAGCCAACTGGGGGGGATTCAAGAGACCCAGTACTTC
>TRBV19|-|-|TRBJ2-1
CASNCVSYNEQFF
TGTGCCAGTAATTGCGTCTCCTACAATGAGCAGTTCTTC
>TRBV29-1|-|TRBD1|TRBJ2-1
CSVEGGQEPYNEQFF
TGCAGCGTTGAGGGGGGACAGGAACCCTACAATGAGCAGTTCTTC
>TRBV21-1|-|-|TRBJ1-2
CASSSITGKIANYGYTF
TGTGCCAGCAGCTCAATCACAGGAAAGATAGCTAACTATGGCTACACCTTC
>TRBV19|few|-|TRBJ2-2
CASSLLRNTGELFF
TGTGCCAGTAGTCTCCTAAGGAACACCGGGGAGCTGTTTTTT
>TRBV6-5|-|-|TRBJ1-5
CASSPQKAGNQPQHF
TGTGCCAGCAGTCCGCAGAAAGCGGGGAATCAGCCCCAGCATTTT
>TRBV5-1|-|-|TRBJ1-4
CASSAVGDEKLFF
TGCGCCAGCAGCGCGGTCGGAGATGAAAAACTGTTTTTT
>TRBV18|-|-|TRBJ1-2
CASSPVDRSGYTF
TGTGCCAGCTCACCCGTCGACAGGAGTGGCTACACCTTC
>TRBV6-5|-|-|TRBJ2-3
CASGAITSTDTQYF
TGTGCCAGCGGAGCTATAACGAGCACAGATACGCAGTATTTT
>TRBV7-3|-|-|TRBJ2-2
CASSRENTGELFF
TGTGCCAGCAGCCGAGAGAACACCGGGGAGCTGTTTTTT
>TRBV5-6|-|TRBD1|TRBJ1-4
CASSQLRTGRHEKLFF
TGTGCCAGCAGCCAATTAAGGACAGGGCGGCATGAAAAACTGTTTTTT
>TRBV18|-|TRBD2|TRBJ2-1
CASSPRGTSGINEQFF
TGTGCCAGCTCACCACGCGGGACTAGCGGGATAAATGAGCAGTTCTTC
>TRBV3-1/TRBV3-2|-|-|TRBJ2-2
CASSQRLIEAGGPGELFF
TGTGCCAGCAGCCAACGATTAATTGAGGCAGGGGGGCCCGGGGAGCTGTTTTTT
>TRBV24-1|once|TRBD2|TRBJ2-1
CATSDLGLAGGEQFF
TGTGCCACCAGTGATTTAGGACTAGCGGGTGGGGAGCAGTTCTTC
>TRBV28|-|TRBD2|TRBJ2-1
CASSPEREVEQFF
TGTGCCAGCAGTCCTGAGCGGGAGGTTGAGCAGTTCTTC
>TRBV7-2|once|-|TRBJ1-5
CASSLVGGGEQPQHF
TGTGCCAGCAGCTTAGTTGGGGGCGGAGAGCAGCCCCAGCATTTT
>TRBV28|-|-|TRBJ1-3
CASDSQSSGNTIYF
TGTGCCAGCGATTCACAGAGCTCTGGAAACACCATATATTTT
>TRBV25-1|-|-|TRBJ1-5
CASSSTEYSNQPQHF
TGTGCCAGCTCCTCGACAGAATATAGCAATCAGCCCCAGCATTTT
>TRBV5-1|-|TRBD1|TRBJ2-5
CASSLGTGPETQYF
TGCGCCAGCAGCTTAGGGACAGGGCCTGAGACCCAGTACTTC
>TRBV23-1|-|TRBD1|TRBJ1-5
CASSQGFSPGTDPDQPQHF
TGCGCCAGCAGTCAAGGATTTTCGCCCGGGACAGATCCCGATCAGCCCCAGCATTTT
>TRBV2|-|TRBD2|TRBJ2-2
CASRSGTSGAAATGELFF
TGTGCCAGCAGATCCGGGACTAGCGGGGCGGCGGCCACCGGGGAGCTGTTTTTT
>TRBV28|once|-|TRBJ2-2
CASSWRRDTGELFF
TGTGCCAGCAGCTGGAGGAGGGACACCGGGGAGCTGTTTTTT